The 29 T cell receptor beta chains reported below all come from one sample, sequenced in a study of cytomegalovirus exposure and HLA in healthy donors. The primer mix had 60 Vbeta and 13 Jbeta primers. The assay was immunoSEQ multiplex PCR, and TCRdb's table has in-frame clones only and misses some. The sample has around 130,000 clones, roughly 79% seen once. The sample taken for sequencing was PBMCs. These receptor sequences come from a woman aged 50 to 65 in good health and CMV-seronegative.

This chain joins TRBV5-1 and TRBJ2-6; TRBD1 matches at 11 bases. CDR3 length equals 17 residues. The ends lost 4 bases at V and 1 base at J; junction bases unmatched: 4. Germline CDR1 SGHRS, CDR2 YFSETQ. The DNA of the CDR3 is TGCGCCAGCAGCGTGGGACAGGGGGGTTCTGGGGCCAACGTCCTGACTTTC. Translating it yields CASSVGQGGSGANVLTF.

The rearrangement joins TRBV19 to TRBJ2-2; 13 bases fit TRBD2. The J segment lost 1 base and the V segment lost 6 bases, leaving 2 bases of the junction unmatched. Germline V gene data show CDR1 as LNHDA and CDR2 as SQIVND (reference sequence). This CDR3 comprises 16 residues. CDR3 loop: CASRGLAGLNTGELFF. The CDR3 DNA reads as TGTGCCAGTAGGGGACTAGCGGGACTGAACACCGGGGAGCTGTTTTTT.

The chain combines TRBV7-2 with TRBJ2-7; 8 positions match TRBD1. V shed 5 bases and J 6 bases; nucleotides not matched to a gene: 15. The germline CDR1 and CDR2 sequences are SGHTA and FQGNSA. The CDR3 runs to 16 residues. In nucleotides, the CDR3 is TGTGCCAGCAGCAGAGGGACAGGACGGCCGTCCCCCGAGCAGTACTTC. Translation gives CASSRGTGRPSPEQYF.

The chain is built from TRBV7-9 and TRBJ2-6; the match to TRBD1 covers 8 bases. Germline CDR1 SEHNR, CDR2 FQNEAQ (reference sequence). V was pared by 4 bases and J by 0 bases, with 5 bases of the junction left unmatched. The CDR3 spans 17 residues. CDR3 coding DNA: TGTGCCAGCAGCTCGGGACAGGCGCCCTCTGGGGCCAACGTCCTGACTTTC. It yields the protein CASSSGQAPSGANVLTF.

The chain joins TRBV5-8 to TRBJ2-7; TRBD1 is a possible D gene (5 bases). This CDR3 has 13 residues. V dropped 0 bases and J dropped 3 bases, with 7 bases sitting between them. CDR1 and CDR2 (germline): SGHTS, YDEGEE. The CDR3 spells CASSLVRVYEQYF. The CDR3 nucleotides are TGTGCCAGCAGCTTGGTCAGGGTCTACGAGCAGTACTTC.

CDR3 nucleotides: TGTGCCAGCAGCGATACAGGGGTTGGGGCTTTCTTT. It translates to CASSDTGVGAFF. The chain joins TRBV7-2 to TRBJ1-1, with TRBD1 matching over 7 bases. Germline CDR1 and CDR2: SGHTA and FQGNSA. With 5 bases clipped from V and 11 bases from J, the junction kept 8 bases outside the gene matches. This CDR3 is 12 amino acids long.

The chain uses TRBV4-3 and TRBJ2-7, with 9 bases lining up with TRBD1. The V gene end was trimmed by 1 base and the J gene end by 5 bases; junction bases not matched to a gene: 6. The CDR3 consists of 15 residues. CDR1 is LGHNA, CDR2 YSLEER, per germline. This CDR3 is CASSQVHTGGNEQYV. The CDR3, as DNA: TGCGCCAGCAGCCAAGTCCACACAGGGGGCAACGAGCAGTACGTC.

The sample holds a few counts of this clone. The chain employs TRBV7-3 and TRBJ2-1, with D possibly being TRBD1 (6 bases). Deletions cut 1 base from V and 6 bases from J, with 16 bases between. Per the germline V gene, CDR1 is SGHTA and CDR2 is FQGTGA. The CDR3 loop spans 16 amino acids. This CDR3 reads CASSLMGDKYFNEQFF. The CDR3 region has the DNA TGTGCCAGCAGCTTAATGGGGGACAAATATTTCAATGAGCAGTTCTTC.

The chain is built from TRBV29-1 and TRBJ2-1; 8 bases match TRBD1. The CDR3 spans 14 residues. Germline trimming cut 7 bases from V and 7 bases from J; bases unmatched to any gene: 12. Germline lookup yields CDR1 SQVTM and CDR2 ANQGSEA. The CDR3 sequence is CSASRGTGPNEQFF. The CDR3 bases are TGCAGCGCTAGTAGGGGGACAGGACCTAATGAGCAGTTCTTC.

This clone is a singleton in its sample. V usage is TRBV28 and J usage is TRBJ1-1, with 9 bases lining up with TRBD1. There are 15 residues in the CDR3. Germline values: CDR1 MDHEN, CDR2 SYDVKM. The V and J ends lost 1 base and 3 bases, in that order; junction bases with no gene match: 3. This chain's CDR3 is CASSLSGQGYTEAFF. DNA of the CDR3: TGTGCCAGCAGTTTATCAGGACAGGGGTACACTGAAGCTTTCTTT.

V is TRBV5-5 and J is TRBJ1-1; D may be TRBD1 (5 bases). The CDR3 has 15 residues. Trimming stripped 4 bases from V and 7 bases from J, with 20 bases between. The germline V gene encodes CDR1 SGHKS and CDR2 YYEKEE (reference sequence). This chain's CDR3 is CASSRQRPGGVEAFF. CDR3 coding DNA: TGTGCCAGCAGCCGCCAGCGACCCGGGGGGGTTGAAGCTTTCTTT.

This clone has just one count. The J gene is TRBJ2-5, the V gene TRBV2; a weak D match, TRBD2 (5 bases). The CDR3 covers 16 residues. Germline CDR1 is SNHLY and CDR2 is FYNNEI. Between the trimmed V and J ends, which lost 2 bases and 3 bases, there was a span of 16 bases. The CDR3, as DNA: TGTGCCAGCAGTGAACTCTTGGACTCGCACGAAGAGACCCAGTACTTC. This translates into CASSELLDSHEETQYF.

The chain combines TRBV5-1 with TRBJ1-1; D might be TRBD1 (5 bases). Germline-derived CDR1 and CDR2 are SGHRS and YFSETQ. Trimming took off 1 base at V and 3 bases at J, with 10 bases between the two ends. The CDR3 spans 14 residues. CDR3 in DNA: TGCGCCAGCAGCTTGAGGGGCTGGGACACTGAAGCTTTCTTT. As protein: CASSLRGWDTEAFF.

This clone was seen a handful of times. The V gene is TRBV10-3, the J gene TRBJ2-5; 9 bases fit TRBD1. The CDR3 extends over 14 amino acids. From germline, CDR1 is ENHRY and CDR2 SYGVKD. J gave up 5 bases and V 1 base, and 2 bases lay outside the gene matches. The CDR3 nucleotides are TGTGCCATCAGTGAGTGGGACAGGGTTGAGACCCAGTACTTC. Its protein is CAISEWDRVETQYF.

Only one count was recorded for this clone. CDR3 in DNA: TGTGCCAGCAGTTTATTGGTGACAGGGGGGGGCACTGAAGCTTTCTTT. This codes for CASSLLVTGGGTEAFF. The rearrangement links TRBV27 to TRBJ1-1, with 9 nucleotides matching TRBD1. The junction had 7 bases not matched to a gene; V was cut back by 1 base and J by 4 bases. CDR3 length: 16 amino acids. From germline, CDR1 is MNHEY and CDR2 SMNVEV (reference sequence).

This rearrangement joins TRBV6-1 to TRBJ1-1, with 8 bases identical to TRBD1. The CDR3 runs 15 residues. CDR1 and CDR2 from the germline V gene are MNHNS and SASEGT. V was pared by 6 bases and J by 1 base, with 7 bases of the junction left unmatched. CDR3 sequence reads: CASSAPDRGNTEAFF. CDR3 in DNA: TGTGCCAGCAGCGCGCCTGACAGGGGGAACACTGAAGCTTTCTTT.

The V and J genes are TRBV11-2 and TRBJ1-1; D is ambiguous. Germline CDR1 and CDR2: SGHAT and FQNNGV. The CDR3 runs 13 residues. V dropped 3 bases and J dropped 1 base, with 6 bases sitting between them. CDR3 DNA: TGTGCCAGCAGCTTTAGTACGAACACTGAAGCTTTCTTT. Translating gives CASSFSTNTEAFF.

The rearrangement links TRBV25-1 to TRBJ2-7; TRBD1 matches at 8 bases. Germline-derived CDR1 and CDR2 are MGHDK and SYGVNS. This CDR3 is built from 15 residues. V was clipped by 4 bases and J by 0 bases; unmatched bases: 5. CDR3 nucleotides: TGTGCCAGCAGTGGAGGACAGGGAAGCTCCTACGAGCAGTACTTC. Translating it yields CASSGGQGSSYEQYF.

The rearrangement uses TRBV7-6 and TRBJ1-1, with 10 bases aligning to TRBD1. This CDR3 is built from 16 residues. Germline CDR1 is SGHVS and CDR2 is FNYEAQ. V shed 0 bases and J 5 bases; nucleotides not matched to a gene: 6. This CDR3 reads CASSLAGTGVRTEAFF. The CDR3 DNA sequence: TGTGCCAGCAGCTTAGCGGGGACAGGGGTTCGTACTGAAGCTTTCTTT. The full variable domain, completed using reference TRBV7-6 and TRBJ1-1, is GAGVSQSPRYKVTKRGQDVALRCDPISGHVSLYWYRQALGQGPEFLTYFNYEAQQDKSGLPNDRFSAERPEGSISTLTIQRTEQRDSAMYRCASSLAGTGVRTEAFFGQGTRLTVV.

CDR3 nucleotides: TGTGCCAGCAGCCCAAGGACAGGGGCCGTGAACACTGAAGCTTTCTTT. It codes for CASSPRTGAVNTEAFF. This chain joins TRBV7-2 and TRBJ1-1; 9 bases fit TRBD1. Per the germline V gene, CDR1 is SGHTA and CDR2 is FQGNSA. This CDR3 spans 16 amino acids. The ends lost 5 bases at V and 0 bases at J; junction bases unmatched: 7.

This clone was detected once. Other DNA sequences from this sample encode an identical CDR3 as well. V gene TRBV30 combines with J gene TRBJ2-7, with D possibly matching TRBD1 (6 bases). The CDR3 covers 11 residues. Trimming stripped 7 bases from V and 1 base from J, with 8 bases between. From germline, CDR1 is GTSNPN and CDR2 SVGIG (reference sequence). The chain's CDR3 is CALQGSYEQYF. CDR3 sequence (DNA): TGTGCCTTACAGGGTTCCTACGAGCAGTACTTC.

V usage is TRBV6-1 and J usage is TRBJ1-2, with D tentatively TRBD1 (5 bases). This CDR3 spans 13 amino acids. The germline CDR1 and CDR2 sequences are MNHNS and SASEGT. V was shortened by 7 bases and J by 8 bases, with 17 bases between the two germline ends. CDR3 sequence: CASIPGGGGGYTF. In DNA form, the CDR3 reads TGTGCCAGCATTCCCGGGGGGGGAGGGGGCTACACCTTC.

The rearrangement uses TRBV2 and TRBJ2-3; 16 bases map to TRBD2. Germline V gives CDR1 SNHLY, CDR2 FYNNEI. The CDR3 spans 17 residues. Trimming cost V 7 bases and J 8 bases; bases outside gene matches: 12. This chain's CDR3 is CASIVGLAGGPGPTQYF. CDR3 coding DNA: TGTGCCAGCATTGTGGGACTAGCGGGAGGGCCCGGGCCTACGCAGTATTTT.

This chain joins TRBV5-1 and TRBJ2-1; the D gene is possibly TRBD2 (5 bases). CDR1 is SGHRS and CDR2 is YFSETQ in the germline V gene. The CDR3 sequence is 12 residues long. The V gene lost 4 bases and the J gene lost 5 bases, with 7 bases spanning the gap. The CDR3 nucleotides are TGCGCCAGCAGCCCCGGGGACAATGAGCAGTTCTTC. This sequence encodes CASSPGDNEQFF. The variable domain in full, with the rest retrieved from reference TRBV5-1 and TRBJ2-1, is KAGVTQTPRYLIKTRGQQVTLSCSPISGHRSVSWYQQTPGQGLQFLFEYFSETQRNKGNFPGRFSGRQFSNSRSEMNVSTLELGDSALYLCASSPGDNEQFFGPGTRLTVL.

This sequence joins TRBV19 and TRBJ1-5, with 9 bases identical to TRBD1. The germline gives CDR1 LNHDA, CDR2 SQIVND (reference sequence). This CDR3 has 15 amino acids. V lost 8 bases and J lost 2; bases outside the gene matches: 7. The CDR3 region is CASGWGQGGNQPQHF. The CDR3 DNA is TGTGCCAGTGGATGGGGACAGGGAGGCAATCAGCCCCAGCATTTT.

This clone was observed a handful of times. This rearrangement joins TRBV6-1 to TRBJ1-3, with no clear D. The germline V gene has CDR1 MNHNS and CDR2 SASEGT. There are 16 residues in the CDR3. The ends were cut back, 2 bases at V and 4 bases at J, with 15 bases in the middle. CDR3 nucleotides: TGTGCCAGCAGTGAAATGGGCCACGCTTGGGGAAACACCATATATTTT. Amino acids: CASSEMGHAWGNTIYF.

The DNA for the CDR3 is TGTGCCAGCAGTTTATCGCGGGCAGGCACCTACGAGCAGTACGTC. This encodes CASSLSRAGTYEQYV. The chain uses TRBV27 and TRBJ2-7, with D maybe TRBD2 (5 bases). This CDR3 has 15 residues. CDR1 MNHEY and CDR2 SMNVEV come from the germline V gene (reference sequence). V lost 0 bases and J lost 2, with 11 bases in between.

This rearrangement joins TRBV19 to TRBJ1-1; weak D call: TRBD1 (6 bases). The CDR3 is 13 amino acids. The V gene's germline CDR1 is LNHDA and CDR2 SQIVND (reference sequence). Trimming stripped 6 bases from V and 1 base from J, with 9 bases between. As DNA, the CDR3 is TGTGCCAGTAGATCGACAGGGAACACTGAAGCTTTCTTT. Protein product: CASRSTGNTEAFF.

The chain uses TRBV12-2 and TRBJ2-7; the D call in the table, TRBD1, was not verified against the DNA. TRBV12-2 is flagged as a pseudogene. The CDR3 consists of 17 residues. DNA for the CDR3: TGTGCAAGTCGCTTAGCACTCCGTAGAGACAGGGTTCCCGAGCAGTACGTC. Protein product: CASRLALRRDRVPEQYV.